The 27 T cell receptor beta chains reported below all come from one sample, sequenced in a study of cytomegalovirus exposure and HLA in healthy donors. The PCR had 60 Vbeta and 13 Jbeta primers. The data were produced by immunoSEQ multiplex PCR, yet TCRdb's version contains in-frame clones alone and is incomplete. This table has over 100,000 clones, 66% appearing once. Sequencing used PBMCs. These receptors all come from a man between 18 and 29 years old in good health and CMV-seronegative.

This clone was counted a few times. The rearrangement joins TRBV10-3 to TRBJ2-2, with TRBD1 as a possible D gene (6 bases). The V end was cut by 6 bases, the J end by 0 bases, with 11 bases between. The CDR3 contains 15 residues. Per the germline V gene, CDR1 is ENHRY and CDR2 is SYGVKD. The CDR3 DNA is TGTGCCATCAGAAGACAGGACGCGAACACCGGGGAGCTGTTTTTT. Protein product: CAIRRQDANTGELFF.

The chain has TRBV5-1 and TRBJ2-3, with 7 bases that match TRBD2. The CDR3 is 15 residues long. V lost 5 bases and J lost 0; bases outside the gene matches: 6. Looked up from germline, CDR1 is SGHRS and CDR2 is YFSETQ. CDR3 loop: CASRGGFLSTDTQYF. In DNA, the CDR3 is TGCGCCAGCAGGGGGGGGTTTCTGAGCACAGATACGCAGTATTTT.

This chain uses TRBV5-1 with TRBJ1-1; D gene uncertain. This CDR3 contains 13 residues. Trimming took off 4 bases at V and 1 base at J, with 8 bases between the two ends. In germline, CDR1 is SGHRS, CDR2 YFSETQ. The CDR3 DNA is TGCGCCAGCAGCACCACATGGAACACTGAAGCTTTCTTT. Its protein product is CASSTTWNTEAFF.

This clone was seen a few times. The chain links TRBV28 to TRBJ2-3; 9 nucleotides align to TRBD1. The CDR3 is made up of 19 amino acids. V gave up 1 base and J gave up 8 bases; unmatched junction bases: 19. From germline, CDR1 is MDHEN and CDR2 SYDVKM. The CDR3 bases are TGTGCCAGCAGTTTATTGATCGACTCGGGGACAGGGAGCATTCGTACGCAGTATTTT. It translates to CASSLLIDSGTGSIRTQYF.

This clone has just one count. V usage is TRBV10-2 and J usage is TRBJ1-5; unclear D gene. Trimming took 2 bases from V and 4 from J, leaving 9 bases between them. This CDR3 has 14 residues. The germline CDR1 and CDR2 sequences are WSHSY and SAAADI. Here the CDR3 reads CASSERQENQPQHF. The CDR3 nucleotides read TGCGCCAGCAGTGAGAGGCAGGAAAATCAGCCCCAGCATTTT.

This chain connects TRBV19 to TRBJ1-5, with D possibly being TRBD1 (5 bases). Germline V lookup: CDR1 LNHDA, CDR2 SQIVND (reference sequence). The CDR3 covers 13 residues. The V end was cut by 7 bases, the J end by 2 bases, with 9 bases between. The CDR3 DNA reads TGTGCCAGTAAAATCAGGGGCAATCAGCCCCAGCATTTT. Its protein product is CASKIRGNQPQHF.

The rearrangement uses TRBV29-1 and TRBJ2-1; tentatively, D is TRBD2 (7 bases). Germline V gene sequence: CDR1 SQVTM, CDR2 ANQGSEA. The ends were cut back, 3 bases at V and 7 bases at J, with 22 bases in the middle. This CDR3 has 16 amino acids. The CDR3 here is CSVEPLREKGGNEQFF. The CDR3 nucleotides are TGCAGCGTTGAGCCTTTGCGGGAGAAAGGGGGGAATGAGCAGTTCTTC.

CDR3 nucleotides: TGTGCCTGGGGGCAGGTTACAGATACGCAGTATTTT. Translating gives CAWGQVTDTQYF. The rearrangement uses TRBV30 and TRBJ2-3, with D unresolved. This CDR3 region has 12 residues. The germline V gene encodes CDR1 GTSNPN and CDR2 SVGIG (reference sequence). The V gene lost 5 bases and the J gene lost 3 bases, with 9 bases spanning the gap.

V gene TRBV10-3 combines with J gene TRBJ2-7; 7 bases line up with TRBD1. The CDR3 totals 14 residues. Germline assignment: CDR1 ENHRY and CDR2 SYGVKD. Unmatched junction bases numbered 5, after V lost 3 bases and J lost 3 bases. In DNA, the CDR3 is TGTGCCATCAGTGACCGACAGGGAAACTACGAGCAGTACTTC. Its protein product is CAISDRQGNYEQYF.

The genes are TRBV2 and TRBJ2-3, with TRBD2 identical over 11 bases. CDR3 size: 19 residues. The V segment lost 8 bases and the J segment 2 bases; nucleotides outside the gene matches: 18. Germline V gene sequence: CDR1 SNHLY, CDR2 FYNNEI. The CDR3 sequence: CASSTGTSGSKSYTDTQYF. The DNA of the CDR3 is TGTGCCAGCTCTACCGGGACTAGCGGATCCAAGTCCTACACAGATACGCAGTATTTT.

The chain carries TRBV19 and TRBJ1-1, with 7 bases that match TRBD1. CDR3 length equals 14 residues. J gave up 1 base and V 10 bases, and 9 bases lay outside the gene matches. The V gene's germline CDR1 is LNHDA and CDR2 SQIVND (reference sequence). The CDR3 DNA follows: TGTGCCACAGGCAGGGGGAGAGAGAACACTGAAGCTTTCTTT. It is translated as CATGRGRENTEAFF.

This clone was counted only a few times. V gene TRBV29-1 combines with J gene TRBJ2-7, with 7 bases lining up with TRBD1. J was trimmed by 4 bases and V by 1 base; bases with no gene match: 7. The CDR3 loop spans 14 amino acids. The germline V gene has CDR1 SQVTM and CDR2 ANQGSEA. In DNA, the CDR3 is TGCAGCGTTGAAGGACAGGGAGTTCCTTACGAGCAGTACTTC. Its protein is CSVEGQGVPYEQYF.

V is TRBV6-6 and J is TRBJ2-4; perhaps TRBD2 as D (5 bases). This CDR3 has 15 residues. Germline values: CDR1 MNHNY, CDR2 SVGAGI (reference sequence). Deletions cut 7 bases from V and 3 bases from J, with 16 bases between. CDR3 in DNA: TGTGCCAGCACCCACCCCCGAGACTACAAAAACATTCAGTACTTC. Its protein is CASTHPRDYKNIQYF.

The chain is built from TRBV19 and TRBJ2-1; D possibly corresponds to TRBD2 (5 bases). V dropped 3 bases and J dropped 2 bases, with 8 bases sitting between them. Per germline, CDR1 LNHDA and CDR2 SQIVND (reference sequence). The CDR3 extends over 14 amino acids. CDR3 bases: TGTGCCAGTAGTATGCGGGCTGCCTACAATGAGCAGTTCTTC. The encoded protein is CASSMRAAYNEQFF.

This clone was seen a few times. The gene calls are TRBV7-9 and TRBJ2-5; D is perhaps TRBD2 (5 bases). The CDR3 length is 16 residues. In germline, CDR1 is SEHNR, CDR2 FQNEAQ (reference sequence). Trimming removed 3 bases from V and 5 bases from J, with 19 bases in between. As DNA, the CDR3 is TGTGCCAGCAGCTTCGGGCTAGGACTCTTGGAGGAGACCCAGTACTTC. As protein: CASSFGLGLLEETQYF.

Comments on this clone: The junction does not match germline at one end; this may be a read error. The J gene is TRBJ1-5, the V gene TRBV30; D is uncertain. CDR1 is GTSNPN and CDR2 is SVGIG in the germline V gene (reference sequence). The CDR3 covers 14 residues. CDR3 sequence: CAWSKMNSNQPPHF. As DNA, the CDR3 is TGTGCCTGGAGTAAGATGAATAGCAATCAGCCCCCGCATTTT. Together with reference TRBV30 and TRBJ1-5, the CDR3 gives the full variable domain: SQTIHQWPATLVQPVGSPLSLECTVEGTSNPNLYWYRQAAGRGLQLLFYSVGIGQISSEVPQNLSASRPQDRQFILSSKKLLLSDSGFYLCAWSKMNSNQPPHFGDGTRLSIL.

The rearrangement uses TRBV2 and TRBJ1-1; 10 bases align to TRBD1. The CDR3 loop spans 14 amino acids. The germline V gene has CDR1 SNHLY and CDR2 FYNNEI. Trimming at V came to 7 bases and at J to 9 bases, leaving 11 bases not matched to a gene. The CDR3 region has the DNA TGTGCCAGCATTACGACAGGGGGCGCGAGAAAAGCTTTCTTT. Amino acid sequence: CASITTGGARKAFF.

This sequence joins TRBV28 and TRBJ1-5, with 7 bases lining up with TRBD1. V lost 8 bases and J lost 7; bases outside the gene matches: 11. Germline CDR1 MDHEN, CDR2 SYDVKM. The CDR3 covers 14 residues. DNA for the CDR3: TGTGCCAGCGGGCGAATCAGGGGGGCCCAGCCCCAGCATTTT. It specifies CASGRIRGAQPQHF.

This clone was seen a handful of times. The genes are TRBV7-9 and TRBJ2-7, with 9 bases aligning to TRBD1. In germline, CDR1 is SEHNR, CDR2 FQNEAQ (reference sequence). The CDR3 extends over 14 amino acids. Germline trimming cut 8 bases from V and 2 bases from J; bases unmatched to any gene: 7. The CDR3 DNA sequence: TGTGCCAGCGAGCTTCGACAGGGGGCCTACGAGCAGTACTTC. Translation gives CASELRQGAYEQYF.

Only a few counts were recorded for this clone. The CDR3 sequence is CASSPTGTGSSYEQYF. The CDR3 coding sequence is TGTGCCAGTAGTCCCACCGGGACAGGAAGTTCCTACGAGCAGTACTTC. The chain employs TRBV19 and TRBJ2-7, with 8 nucleotides matching TRBD1. The CDR3 is 16 residues long. The V segment lost 5 bases and the J segment 1 base; nucleotides outside the gene matches: 10. The germline CDR1 and CDR2 sequences are LNHDA and SQIVND (reference sequence). Using reference TRBV19 and TRBJ2-7 for the parts outside the CDR3, the full variable domain is DGGITQSPKYLFRKEGQNVTLSCEQNLNHDAMYWYRQDPGQGLRLIYYSQIVNDFQKGDIAEGYSVSREKKESFPLTVTSAQKNPTAFYLCASSPTGTGSSYEQYFGPGTRLTVT.

V and J are TRBV15 and TRBJ2-2, with D maybe TRBD2 (5 bases). The CDR3 runs 13 residues. CDR1 and CDR2 from the germline V gene are LNHNV and YYDKDF (reference sequence). The V and J ends lost 4 bases and 5 bases respectively, with 8 bases between them. CDR3 nucleotide sequence: TGTGCCACCAGCACCCGGGGAACCGGGGAGCTGTTTTTT. Translating it yields CATSTRGTGELFF.

The rearrangement joins TRBV28 to TRBJ2-5, with D perhaps TRBD1 (6 bases). From germline, CDR1 is MDHEN and CDR2 SYDVKM. Trimming left V 6 bases short and J 3 bases short, with 11 bases between. CDR3 size: 13 residues. The CDR3 coding sequence is TGTGCCAGCAGAAATGCAGGGGAAGAGACCCAGTACTTC. It codes for CASRNAGEETQYF.

V gene TRBV10-1 combines with J gene TRBJ2-7, with D perhaps TRBD1 (6 bases). CDR3 length: 14 residues. Per the germline V gene, CDR1 is WNHNN and CDR2 is SYGVQD (reference sequence). V lost 0 bases, J lost 4 bases, and 10 bases lay in between. The CDR3 loop reads CASSESGRGYEQYF. The CDR3 coding sequence is TGCGCCAGCAGTGAGTCGGGCAGGGGATACGAGCAGTACTTC.

The CDR3 protein is CASSQDGAGDYGELFF. Written as DNA, the CDR3 is TGCGCCAGCAGCCAAGATGGGGCGGGAGATTACGGGGAGCTGTTTTTT. The chain couples TRBV4-3 to TRBJ2-2; 7 positions agree with TRBD2. V was clipped by 0 bases and J by 7 bases; unmatched bases: 8. The CDR3 runs to 16 residues. The germline CDR1 and CDR2 sequences are LGHNA and YSLEER.

The chain uses TRBV25-1 and TRBJ1-6, with 7 bases aligning to TRBD1. This CDR3 has 13 residues. V was pared by 7 bases and J by 10 bases, with 7 bases of the junction left unmatched. Germline V CDR1 and CDR2: MGHDK, SYGVNS. The CDR3 DNA sequence: TGTGCCAGCACCCTAGGGGGCGGCTCACCCCTCCACTTT. Its protein is CASTLGGGSPLHF.

The rearrangement joins TRBV6-1 to TRBJ2-7, with 10 bases matching TRBD2. The CDR3 covers 15 residues. With 1 base clipped from V and 6 bases from J, the junction kept 6 bases outside the gene matches. The germline CDR1 and CDR2 sequences are MNHNS and SASEGT. The CDR3 reads CASSEVAGGGGEQYF. The DNA for the CDR3 is TGTGCCAGCAGTGAAGTAGCGGGAGGAGGGGGCGAGCAGTACTTC.

This chain uses TRBV5-1 with TRBJ2-3; D possibly corresponds to TRBD2 (5 bases). The CDR3 is 13 amino acids. Germline assignment: CDR1 SGHRS and CDR2 YFSETQ. Trimming took 2 bases from V and 5 from J, leaving 9 bases between them. CDR3 loop: CASSFGREDTQYF. The CDR3 DNA is TGCGCCAGCAGCTTCGGACGGGAAGATACGCAGTATTTT.